Described below is a single T cell receptor (beta chain) sequence and its context. Antigen: not known. This sample is part of a study of shared clonotypes between healthy human individuals. Study-wide points: It was the non-shared clonotypes that had lower generation probabilities than clonotypes shared by all four donors.

Sorted-subset replicate PCR reactions contained roughly 190 ng DNA, corresponding to approximately 30,000 T cell genomes. Authors' data handling: ImmunoSEQ gave junction-only sequences without quality scores, so filtering differed. TCRdb's table, derived via immunoSEQ multiplex PCR, lists solely in-frame clones and lacks some. The DNA gave D and trimming, while V, J and clone size come from that table. The data show 650,000 to 700,000 clones, with 90% seen just once and 34% held by the top ten. Germline CDR1 SGHRS, CDR2 YFSETQ. The CDR3 extends over 16 amino acids. J was trimmed by 4 bases and V by 1 base; bases with no gene match: 10.

The sequencing sample was made of memory CD8+ T cells from PBMCs. As to subset: CD45RO+ cells pooled with CCR7-negative TemRA cells. The receptor was isolated from a man between 18 and 35 years old in good health. Some clones in this sample may be carry-over from other donors' samples. This chain uses TRBV5-1 with TRBJ2-5, with 7 bases fitting TRBD2. The CDR3 DNA is TGCGCCAGCAGCTTGACTAGCGATGCCTGGGGAGAGACCCAGTACTTC. Translated: CASSLTSDAWGETQYF.